A single sample gave rise to the 2 T cell receptor beta chains below, sequenced in a study of blood T cell repertoires in COVID-19. Generated by immunoSEQ multiplex PCR, the TCRdb table keeps only in-frame clones and is missing some. The sample lists 310,000 or so clones; approximately 90% were seen once. The specimen sequenced was PBMCs or T cells enriched from blood (not recorded which). The receptor set was obtained from a woman in her thirties who had recovered from COVID-19.

The V and J genes are TRBV9 and TRBJ2-3; 7 positions agree with TRBD2. The length of the CDR3 is 14 residues. The germline CDR1 and CDR2 sequences are SGDLS and YYNGEE. The junction had 10 bases not matched to a gene; V was cut back by 6 bases and J by 6 bases. CDR3 amino acids: CASTRAGAGDTQYF. CDR3 bases: TGTGCCAGCACAAGGGCGGGAGCAGGGGATACGCAGTATTTT.

The chain uses TRBV7-6 and TRBJ1-3, with D maybe TRBD1 (5 bases). The CDR3 loop spans 17 amino acids. Germline V CDR1 and CDR2: SGHVS, FNYEAQ. Trimming took off 5 bases at V and 1 base at J, with 18 bases between the two ends. The CDR3 reads CASSPHWGDSSGNTIYF. In DNA, the CDR3 is TGTGCCAGCAGCCCCCATTGGGGGGACTCGTCTGGAAACACCATATATTTT. The entire variable domain, with the rest obtained from reference TRBV7-6 and TRBJ1-3, is as follows: GAGVSQSPRYKVTKRGQDVALRCDPISGHVSLYWYRQALGQGPEFLTYFNYEAQQDKSGLPNDRFSAERPEGSISTLTIQRTEQRDSAMYRCASSPHWGDSSGNTIYFGEGSWLTVV.